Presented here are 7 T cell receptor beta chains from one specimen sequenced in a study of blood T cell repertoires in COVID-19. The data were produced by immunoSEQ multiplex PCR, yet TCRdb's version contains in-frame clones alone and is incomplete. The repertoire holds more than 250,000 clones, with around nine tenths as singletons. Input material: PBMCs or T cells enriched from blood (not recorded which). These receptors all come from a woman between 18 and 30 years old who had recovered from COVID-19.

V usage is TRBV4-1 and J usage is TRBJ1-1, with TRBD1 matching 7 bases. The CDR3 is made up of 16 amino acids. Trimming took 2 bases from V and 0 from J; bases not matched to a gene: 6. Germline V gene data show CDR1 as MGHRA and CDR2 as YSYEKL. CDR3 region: CASSQLPGTVNTEAFF. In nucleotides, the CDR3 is TGCGCCAGCAGCCAACTCCCAGGGACAGTGAACACTGAAGCTTTCTTT.

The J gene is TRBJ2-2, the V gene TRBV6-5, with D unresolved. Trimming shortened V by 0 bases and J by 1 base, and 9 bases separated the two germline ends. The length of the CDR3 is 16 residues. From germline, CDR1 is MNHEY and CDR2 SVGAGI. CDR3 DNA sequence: TGTGCCAGCAGTTACTCGAGTCCCCAGAACACCGGGGAGCTGTTTTTT. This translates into CASSYSSPQNTGELFF.

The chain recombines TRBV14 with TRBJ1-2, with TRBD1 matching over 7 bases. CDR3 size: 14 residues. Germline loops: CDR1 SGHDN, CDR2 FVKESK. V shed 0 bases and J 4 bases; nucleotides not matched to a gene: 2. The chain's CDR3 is CASSQEGTAYGYTF. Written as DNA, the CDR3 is TGTGCCAGCAGCCAAGAGGGGACAGCCTATGGCTACACCTTC.

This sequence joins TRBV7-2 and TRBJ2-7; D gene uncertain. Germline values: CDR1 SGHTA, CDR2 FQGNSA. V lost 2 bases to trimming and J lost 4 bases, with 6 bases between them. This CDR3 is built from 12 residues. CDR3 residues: CASSLNGYEQYF. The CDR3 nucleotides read TGTGCCAGCAGCTTAAACGGGTACGAGCAGTACTTC.

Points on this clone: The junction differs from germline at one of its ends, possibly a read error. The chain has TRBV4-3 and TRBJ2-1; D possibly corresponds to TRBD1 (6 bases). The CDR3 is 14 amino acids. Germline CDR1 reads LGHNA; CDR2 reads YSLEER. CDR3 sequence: CASSHLDRTGEYLF. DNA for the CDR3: TGCGCCAGCAGCCATTTAGACAGGACGGGTGAATATCTCTTC.

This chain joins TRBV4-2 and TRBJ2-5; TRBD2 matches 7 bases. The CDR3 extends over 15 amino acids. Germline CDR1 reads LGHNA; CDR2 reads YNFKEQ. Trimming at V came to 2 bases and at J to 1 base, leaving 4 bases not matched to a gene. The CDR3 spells CASSQQRDFQETQYF. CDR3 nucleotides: TGTGCCAGCAGCCAACAGCGGGATTTCCAAGAGACCCAGTACTTC.

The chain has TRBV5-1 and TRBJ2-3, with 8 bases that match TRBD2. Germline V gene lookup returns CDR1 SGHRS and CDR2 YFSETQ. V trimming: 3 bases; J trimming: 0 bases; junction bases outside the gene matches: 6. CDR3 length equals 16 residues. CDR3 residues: CASSSALAVSTDTQYF. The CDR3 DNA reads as TGCGCCAGCAGCTCTGCACTAGCGGTTAGCACAGATACGCAGTATTTT. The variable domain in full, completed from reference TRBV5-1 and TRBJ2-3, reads KAGVTQTPRYLIKTRGQQVTLSCSPISGHRSVSWYQQTPGQGLQFLFEYFSETQRNKGNFPGRFSGRQFSNSRSEMNVSTLELGDSALYLCASSSALAVSTDTQYFGPGTRLTVL.